This T cell receptor beta chain was obtained from a study of T cells after yellow fever vaccination. Overall study results and limits: FACS-sorted repertoires might harbor abundant contaminating clonotypes from the bulk population. Detected again after the booster were most primary-vaccination clones, at about 96% CD4 and approximately 90% CD8.

They built TCR cDNA with 5'RACE template switching, a step that put in a universal primer site and UMIs. MiXCR was run by TCRdb on the 5' RACE reads, yielding one entry per CDR3 protein. The table includes 500,000 to 700,000 distinct CDR3 sequences, around 21% detected once. This clonotype has only a few counts. Its antigen is as yet unknown. Germline-derived CDR1 and CDR2 are LNHDA and SQIVND (reference sequence). V lost 1 base and J 4 bases, leaving 8 bases between the germline ends. The CDR3 runs to 15 residues. This chain connects TRBV19 to TRBJ2-6; D uncertain. The starting material was PBMCs, obtained 15 days after the yellow fever booster vaccination. This clonotype was sampled from a man between 25 and 39 years old who received the YFV17D yellow fever vaccine. The CDR3 region has the DNA TGTGCCAGTAGTATAGGGGGTTGGGGGGCCAACGTCCTGACTTTC. Translating it yields CASSIGGWGANVLTF.